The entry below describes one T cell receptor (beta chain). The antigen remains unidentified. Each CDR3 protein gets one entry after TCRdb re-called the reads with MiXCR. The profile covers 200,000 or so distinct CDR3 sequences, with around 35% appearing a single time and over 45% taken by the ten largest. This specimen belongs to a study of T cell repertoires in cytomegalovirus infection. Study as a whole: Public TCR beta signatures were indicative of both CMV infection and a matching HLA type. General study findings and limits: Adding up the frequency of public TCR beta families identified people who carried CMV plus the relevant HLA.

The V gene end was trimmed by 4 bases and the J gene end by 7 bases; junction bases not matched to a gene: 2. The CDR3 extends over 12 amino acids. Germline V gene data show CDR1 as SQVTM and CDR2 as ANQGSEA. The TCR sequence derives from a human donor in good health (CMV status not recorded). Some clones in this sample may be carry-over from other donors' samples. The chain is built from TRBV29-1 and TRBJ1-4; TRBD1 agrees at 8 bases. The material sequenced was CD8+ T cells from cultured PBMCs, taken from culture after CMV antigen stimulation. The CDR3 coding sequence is TGCAGCGTTGTAACAGGGGGTGAAAAACTGTTTTTT. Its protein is CSVVTGGEKLFF.